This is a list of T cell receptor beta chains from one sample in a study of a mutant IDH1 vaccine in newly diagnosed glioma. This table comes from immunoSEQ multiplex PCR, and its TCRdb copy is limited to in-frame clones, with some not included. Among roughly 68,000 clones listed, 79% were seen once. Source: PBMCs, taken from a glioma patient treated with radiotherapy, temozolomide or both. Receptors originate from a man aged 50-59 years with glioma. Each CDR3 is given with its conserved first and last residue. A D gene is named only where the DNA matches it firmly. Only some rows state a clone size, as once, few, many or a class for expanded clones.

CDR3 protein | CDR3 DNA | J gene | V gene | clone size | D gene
CASSWTGEAGNTIYF | TGTGCCAGCAGTTGGACAGGGGAAGCGGGAAACACCATATATTTT | TRBJ1-3 | TRBV6-5 | . | TRBD1
CASSPTAPSYNSPLHF | TGTGCCAGCAGCCCGACAGCTCCCTCCTATAATTCACCCCTCCACTTT | TRBJ1-6 | TRBV11-1 | . | .
CASRLQGFEQFF | TGTGCCAGCAGGTTACAGGGGTTTGAGCAGTTCTTC | TRBJ2-1 | TRBV2 | . | TRBD1
CASSEEGNTEAFF | TGTGCCAGCAGTGAAGAAGGGAACACTGAAGCTTTCTTT | TRBJ1-1 | TRBV2 | . | .
CSARIVETQYF | TGCAGTGCTAGAATCGTAGAGACCCAGTACTTC | TRBJ2-5 | TRBV20-1 | . | .
CASSTLGSGPYEQYF | TGTGCCAGTAGTACCCTTGGTAGCGGCCCCTACGAGCAGTACTTC | TRBJ2-7 | TRBV19 | once | .
CSASGPRGYTF | TGCAGTGCTAGCGGACCAAGGGGCTACACCTTC | TRBJ1-2 | TRBV20-1 | . | .
CASRAQGGRSPLHF | TGTGCCAGCAGGGCCCAAGGGGGTCGATCACCCCTCCACTTT | TRBJ1-6 | TRBV2 | . | .
CASALTGTPNQPQHF | TGTGCCAGCGCCCTAACCGGGACACCAAATCAGCCCCAGCATTTT | TRBJ1-5 | TRBV6-5 | few | .
CARSFYPRTGHMNTEAFF | TGTGCCAGAAGCTTTTACCCACGGACAGGGCACATGAACACTGAAGCTTTCTTT | TRBJ1-1 | TRBV5-3 | . | TRBD1
CASRTGLWTDTQYF | TGTGCCAGCAGGACAGGGTTATGGACAGATACGCAGTATTTT | TRBJ2-3 | TRBV27 | . | TRBD1
CASSPHLDGERQFF | TGTGCCAGCAGTCCACACCTCGACGGAGAGAGGCAGTTCTTC | TRBJ2-1 | TRBV6-6 | . | .
CASSPAKGGNQPQHF | TGTGCCAGCTCACCAGCCAAGGGGGGGAATCAGCCCCAGCATTTT | TRBJ1-5 | TRBV18 | . | .
CASSLTGGEEQYF | TGTGCCAGCAGTTTGACAGGGGGAGAGGAGCAGTACTTC | TRBJ2-7 | TRBV6-5 | . | TRBD1
CASSLPSGGNNEQFF | TGCGCCAGCAGCCTCCCTAGCGGGGGAAACAATGAGCAGTTCTTC | TRBJ2-1 | TRBV5-1 | . | TRBD2
CASSPGTGGYGYTF | TGTGCCAGCAGCCCCGGGACAGGGGGGTATGGCTACACCTTC | TRBJ1-2 | TRBV5-6 | . | TRBD1
CASSATGGAGQPQHF | TGTGCCAGCTCAGCGACAGGGGGCGCCGGACAGCCCCAGCATTTT | TRBJ1-5 | TRBV18 | . | TRBD1
CASSWDRGGTEAFF | TGTGCCAGCAGTTGGGACAGGGGAGGCACTGAAGCTTTCTTT | TRBJ1-1 | TRBV7-2 | . | TRBD1
CASSLFSGGAQYF | TGTGCCAGCAGTTTATTTTCCGGAGGGGCCCAGTACTTC | TRBJ2-5 | TRBV27 | . | .
CASSTQDPSYEQYF | TGCGCCAGCAGCACTCAGGATCCGTCCTACGAGCAGTACTTC | TRBJ2-7 | TRBV5-1 | . | .
CASSVSGLQPQHF | TGTGCCAGTAGTGTCAGCGGGCTTCAGCCCCAGCATTTT | TRBJ1-5 | TRBV19 | . | .
CASSLTTDHYEQYF | TGTGCCAGCAGCTTAACAACAGATCACTACGAGCAGTACTTC | TRBJ2-7 | TRBV5-5 | . | .
CASSLRGGENYGYTF | TGTGCCAGCAGCTTAAGGGGGGGCGAGAACTATGGCTACACCTTC | TRBJ1-2 | TRBV7-2 | . | .
CASSVPFGELFF | TGTGCCAGCAGCGTTCCGTTCGGGGAGCTGTTTTTT | TRBJ2-2 | TRBV9 | many | .
CASIGDAEAFF | TGTGCCAGCATCGGGGACGCTGAAGCTTTCTTT | TRBJ1-1 | TRBV6-5 | . | .
CASNQQGRETEAFF | TGCGCCAGCAACCAGCAGGGGAGAGAGACTGAAGCTTTCTTT | TRBJ1-1 | TRBV5-1 | . | .
CASSSGQNYEQYF | TGTGCCAGCAGCTCTGGACAGAACTACGAGCAGTACTTC | TRBJ2-7 | TRBV5-4 | once | .
CASSIDGSTEAFF | TGTGCCAGTAGTATCGATGGGTCCACTGAAGCTTTCTTT | TRBJ1-1 | TRBV19 | few | .
CASSKGETSGNTIYF | TGTGCCAGCAGCAAGGGGGAGACAAGTGGAAACACCATATATTTT | TRBJ1-3 | TRBV9 | few | .
CASSYELNTEAFF | TGTGCCAGCAGTTACGAGTTGAACACTGAAGCTTTCTTT | TRBJ1-1 | TRBV6-5 | . | .
CASSSSPSVNSGNTIYF | TGCGCCAGCAGCTCGTCGCCGAGCGTTAACTCTGGAAACACCATATATTTT | TRBJ1-3 | TRBV5-1 | . | .